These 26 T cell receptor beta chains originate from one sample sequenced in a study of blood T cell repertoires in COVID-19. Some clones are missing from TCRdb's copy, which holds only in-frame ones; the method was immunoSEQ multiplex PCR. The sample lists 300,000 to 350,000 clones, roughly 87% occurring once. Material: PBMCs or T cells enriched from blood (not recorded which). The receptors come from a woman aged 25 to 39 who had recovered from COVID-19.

DNA for the CDR3: TGTGCCAGCAGCATCGACAGGGGACTAATGAACACTGAAGCTTTCTTT. This encodes CASSIDRGLMNTEAFF. The J gene is TRBJ1-1, the V gene TRBV7-9, with TRBD1 matching 8 bases. V was pared by 5 bases and J by 0 bases, with 8 bases of the junction left unmatched. This CDR3 contains 16 residues. Germline CDR1 SEHNR, CDR2 FQNEAQ (reference sequence). The entire variable domain, with the rest obtained from reference TRBV7-9 and TRBJ1-1, is as follows: DTGVSQNPRHKITKRGQNVTFRCDPISEHNRLYWYRQTLGQGPEFLTYFQNEAQLEKSRLLSDRFSAERPKGSFSTLEIQRTEQGDSAMYLCASSIDRGLMNTEAFFGQGTRLTVV.

The DNA for the CDR3 is TGTGCCAGCAGCCACGGGGGTGAGCAGTTCTTC. Translating it yields CASSHGGEQFF. This chain uses TRBV6-2 or TRBV6-3 with TRBJ2-1, with a weak D call TRBD2 (6 bases). Germline values: CDR1 MNHEY, CDR2 SVGEGT. The CDR3 has 11 amino acids. V gave up 6 bases and J gave up 9 bases, with 9 bases separating them.

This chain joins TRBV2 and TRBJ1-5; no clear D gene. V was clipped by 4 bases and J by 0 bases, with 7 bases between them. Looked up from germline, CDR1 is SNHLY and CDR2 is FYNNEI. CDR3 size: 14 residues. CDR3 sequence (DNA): TGTGCCAGCAGTGTGGAGCATAGCAATCAGCCCCAGCATTTT. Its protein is CASSVEHSNQPQHF.

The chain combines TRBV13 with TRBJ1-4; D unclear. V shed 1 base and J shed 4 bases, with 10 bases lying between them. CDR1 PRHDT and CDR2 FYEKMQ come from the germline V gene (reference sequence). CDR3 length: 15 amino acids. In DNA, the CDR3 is TGTGCCAGCAGCTTAGCGTCCCAGGTTAATGAAAAACTGTTTTTT. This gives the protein CASSLASQVNEKLFF.

The CDR3 protein is CASSSRQGYGDEQYF. The CDR3 DNA is TGCGCCAGCAGCTCGAGGCAGGGGTACGGGGACGAGCAGTACTTC. This sequence joins TRBV5-1 and TRBJ2-7, with D possibly being TRBD1 (6 bases). Trimming took 3 bases from V and 5 from J, leaving 18 bases between them. The CDR3 has 15 residues. Per the germline V gene, CDR1 is SGHRS and CDR2 is YFSETQ.

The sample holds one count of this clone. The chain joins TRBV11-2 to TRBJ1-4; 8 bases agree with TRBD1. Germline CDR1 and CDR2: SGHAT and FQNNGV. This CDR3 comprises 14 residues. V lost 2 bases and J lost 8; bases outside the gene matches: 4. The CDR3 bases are TGTGCCAGCAGCTTATCGACAGGGGAAGAAAAACTGTTTTTT. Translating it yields CASSLSTGEEKLFF. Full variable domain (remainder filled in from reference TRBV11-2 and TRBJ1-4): EAGVAQSPRYKIIEKRQSVAFWCNPISGHATLYWYQQILGQGPKLLIQFQNNGVVDDSQLPKDRFSAERLKGVDSTLKIQPAKLEDSAVYLCASSLSTGEEKLFFGSGTQLSVL.

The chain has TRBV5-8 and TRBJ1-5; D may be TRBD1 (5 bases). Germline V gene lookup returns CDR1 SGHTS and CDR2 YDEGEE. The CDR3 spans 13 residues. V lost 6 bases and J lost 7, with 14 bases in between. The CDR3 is CASTLQGFQPQHF. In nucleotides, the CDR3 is TGTGCCAGCACCCTTCAGGGATTCCAGCCCCAGCATTTT.

The CDR3 nucleotides read TGTGCCAGCAGTCCCGGGACAGAAACTACGAATTCACCCCTCCACTTT. This sequence encodes CASSPGTETTNSPLHF. The chain carries TRBV7-2 and TRBJ1-6, with 7 bases that match TRBD1. Germline CDR1 is SGHTA and CDR2 is FQGNSA. Trimming removed 6 bases from V and 7 bases from J; junction bases left unmatched: 12. This CDR3 region has 16 residues. Supplemented by reference TRBV7-2 and TRBJ1-6, the full variable domain reads GAGVSQSPSNKVTEKGKDVELRCDPISGHTALYWYRQSLGQGLEFLIYFQGNSAPDKSGLPSDRFSAERTGGSVSTLTIQRTQQEDSAVYLCASSPGTETTNSPLHFGNGTRLTVT.

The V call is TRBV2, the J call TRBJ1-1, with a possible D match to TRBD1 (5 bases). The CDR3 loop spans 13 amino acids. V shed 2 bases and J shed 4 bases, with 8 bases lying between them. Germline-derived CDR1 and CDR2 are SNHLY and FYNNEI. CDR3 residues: CASSEQGPTEAFF. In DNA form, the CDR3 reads TGTGCCAGCAGTGAACAGGGCCCCACTGAAGCTTTCTTT. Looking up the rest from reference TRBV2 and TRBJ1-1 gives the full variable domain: EPEVTQTPSHQVTQMGQEVILRCVPISNHLYFYWYRQILGQKVEFLVSFYNNEISEKSEIFDDQFSVERPDGSNFTLKIRSTKLEDSAMYFCASSEQGPTEAFFGQGTRLTVV.

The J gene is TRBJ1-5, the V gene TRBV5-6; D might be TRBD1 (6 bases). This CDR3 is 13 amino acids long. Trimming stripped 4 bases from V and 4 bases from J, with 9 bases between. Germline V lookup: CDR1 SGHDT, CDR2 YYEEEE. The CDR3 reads CASSNGQNQPQHF. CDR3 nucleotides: TGTGCCAGCAGCAATGGACAGAATCAGCCCCAGCATTTT.

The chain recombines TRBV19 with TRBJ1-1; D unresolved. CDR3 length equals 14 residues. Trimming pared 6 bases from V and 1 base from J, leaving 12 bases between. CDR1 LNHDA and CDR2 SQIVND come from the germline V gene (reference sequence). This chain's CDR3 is CASSYSGGNTEAFF. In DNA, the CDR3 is TGTGCCAGTAGCTACTCGGGTGGGAACACTGAAGCTTTCTTT.

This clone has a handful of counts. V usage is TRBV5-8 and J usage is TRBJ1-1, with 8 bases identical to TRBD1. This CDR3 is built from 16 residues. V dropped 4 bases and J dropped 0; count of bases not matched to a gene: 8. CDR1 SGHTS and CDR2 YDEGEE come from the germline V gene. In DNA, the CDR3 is TGTGCCAGCAGCGGGCGGACAGGGTTCCTGAACACTGAAGCTTTCTTT. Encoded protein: CASSGRTGFLNTEAFF. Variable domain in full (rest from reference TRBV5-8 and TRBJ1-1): EAGVTQSPTHLIKTRGQQATLRCSPISGHTSVYWYQQALGLGLQFLLWYDEGEERNRGNFPPRFSGRQFPNYSSELNVNALELEDSALYLCASSGRTGFLNTEAFFGQGTRLTVV.

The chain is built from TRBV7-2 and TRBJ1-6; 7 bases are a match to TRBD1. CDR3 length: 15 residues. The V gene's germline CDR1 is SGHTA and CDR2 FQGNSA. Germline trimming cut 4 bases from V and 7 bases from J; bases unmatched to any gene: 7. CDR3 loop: CASSSRQGTNSPLHF. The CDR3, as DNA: TGTGCCAGCAGCTCTCGACAGGGAACCAATTCACCCCTCCACTTT.

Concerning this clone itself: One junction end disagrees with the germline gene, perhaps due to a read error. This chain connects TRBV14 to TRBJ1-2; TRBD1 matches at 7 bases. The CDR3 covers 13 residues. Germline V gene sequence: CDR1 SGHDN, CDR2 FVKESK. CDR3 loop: CASSQDVGGQPAF. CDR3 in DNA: TGTGCCAGCAGCCAAGACGTAGGGGGACAGCCCGCTTTC.

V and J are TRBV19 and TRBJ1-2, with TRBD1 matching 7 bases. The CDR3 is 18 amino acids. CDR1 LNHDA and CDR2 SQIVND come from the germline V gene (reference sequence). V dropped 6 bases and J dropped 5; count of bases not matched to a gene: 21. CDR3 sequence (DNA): TGTGCCAGTAGACCCGCACTGGGACAGTCCCAATCCGGATATGGCTACACCTTC. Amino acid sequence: CASRPALGQSQSGYGYTF.

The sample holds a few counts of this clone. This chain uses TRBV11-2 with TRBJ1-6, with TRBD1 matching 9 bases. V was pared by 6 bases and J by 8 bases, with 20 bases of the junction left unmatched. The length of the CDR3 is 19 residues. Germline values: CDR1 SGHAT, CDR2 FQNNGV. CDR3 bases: TGTGCCAGCAGACCCCTGCCGGGACAGGGAAAACCCCTGGATTCACCCCTCCACTTT. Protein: CASRPLPGQGKPLDSPLHF.

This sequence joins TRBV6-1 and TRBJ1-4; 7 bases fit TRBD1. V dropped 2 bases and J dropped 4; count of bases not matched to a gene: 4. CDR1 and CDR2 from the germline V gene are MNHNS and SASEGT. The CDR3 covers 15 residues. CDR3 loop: CASSEIQGDNEKLFF. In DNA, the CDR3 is TGTGCCAGCAGTGAAATTCAGGGGGATAATGAAAAACTGTTTTTT.

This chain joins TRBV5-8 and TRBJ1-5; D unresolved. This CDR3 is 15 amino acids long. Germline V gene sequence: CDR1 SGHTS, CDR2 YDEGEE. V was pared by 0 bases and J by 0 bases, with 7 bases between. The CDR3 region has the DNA TGTGCCAGCAGCTTGGGACAAACTAGCAATCAGCCCCAGCATTTT. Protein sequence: CASSLGQTSNQPQHF.

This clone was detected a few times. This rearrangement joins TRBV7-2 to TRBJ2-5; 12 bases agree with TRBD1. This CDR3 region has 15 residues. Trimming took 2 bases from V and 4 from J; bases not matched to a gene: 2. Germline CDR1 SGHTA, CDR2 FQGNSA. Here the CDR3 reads CASSLLGQGAETQYF. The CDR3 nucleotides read TGTGCCAGCAGCTTACTGGGACAGGGGGCAGAGACCCAGTACTTC.

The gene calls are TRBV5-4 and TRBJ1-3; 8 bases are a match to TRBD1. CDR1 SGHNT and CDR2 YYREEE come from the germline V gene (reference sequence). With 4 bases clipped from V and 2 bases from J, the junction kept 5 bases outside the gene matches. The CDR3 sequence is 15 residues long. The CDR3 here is CASSTDRGTGNTIYF. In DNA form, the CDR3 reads TGTGCCAGCAGCACTGACAGGGGCACTGGAAACACCATATATTTT.

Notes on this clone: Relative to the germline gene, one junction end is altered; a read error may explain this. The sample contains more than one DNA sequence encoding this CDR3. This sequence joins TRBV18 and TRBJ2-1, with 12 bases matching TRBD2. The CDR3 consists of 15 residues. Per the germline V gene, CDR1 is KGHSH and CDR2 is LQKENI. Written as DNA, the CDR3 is TGTGCCAGCTCTCCACTAGCGGGGGGTTACAATGAGCAGTTCTTC. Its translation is CASSPLAGGYNEQFF.

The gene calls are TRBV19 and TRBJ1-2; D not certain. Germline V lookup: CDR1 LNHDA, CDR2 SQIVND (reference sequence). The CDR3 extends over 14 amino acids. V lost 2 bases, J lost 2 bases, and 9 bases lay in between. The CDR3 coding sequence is TGTGCCAGTAGTATATGGGCATCGAACTATGGCTACACCTTC. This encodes CASSIWASNYGYTF.

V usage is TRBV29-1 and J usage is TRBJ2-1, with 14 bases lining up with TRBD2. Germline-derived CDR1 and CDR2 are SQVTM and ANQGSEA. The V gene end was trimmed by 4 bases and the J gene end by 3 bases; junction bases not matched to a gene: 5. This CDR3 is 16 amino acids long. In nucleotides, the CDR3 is TGCAGCGTTGGCCCGGGACTAGCGGGAGTCTACAATGAGCAGTTCTTC. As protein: CSVGPGLAGVYNEQFF.

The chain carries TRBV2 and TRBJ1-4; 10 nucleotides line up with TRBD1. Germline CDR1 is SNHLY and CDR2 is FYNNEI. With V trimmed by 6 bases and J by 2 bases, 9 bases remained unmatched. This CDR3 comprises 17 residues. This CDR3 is CASRKFRDRGTNEKLFF. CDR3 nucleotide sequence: TGTGCCAGCAGGAAGTTCCGGGACAGGGGCACTAATGAAAAACTGTTTTTT.

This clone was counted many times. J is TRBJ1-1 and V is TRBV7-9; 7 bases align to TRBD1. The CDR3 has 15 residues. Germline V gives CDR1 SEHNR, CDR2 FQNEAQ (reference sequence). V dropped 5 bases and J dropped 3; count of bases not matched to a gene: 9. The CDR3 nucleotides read TGTGCCAGCAGCCAATACAGGGGAAAGGACACTGAAGCTTTCTTT. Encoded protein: CASSQYRGKDTEAFF. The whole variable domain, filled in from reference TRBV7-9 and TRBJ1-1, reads DTGVSQNPRHKITKRGQNVTFRCDPISEHNRLYWYRQTLGQGPEFLTYFQNEAQLEKSRLLSDRFSAERPKGSFSTLEIQRTEQGDSAMYLCASSQYRGKDTEAFFGQGTRLTVV.

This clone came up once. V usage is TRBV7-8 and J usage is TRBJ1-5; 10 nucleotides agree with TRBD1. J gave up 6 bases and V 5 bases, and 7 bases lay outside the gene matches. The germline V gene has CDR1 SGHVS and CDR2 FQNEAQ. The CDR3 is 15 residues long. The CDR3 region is CASSTGQGLGQPQHF. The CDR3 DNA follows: TGTGCCAGCAGCACGGGACAGGGGTTAGGTCAGCCCCAGCATTTT.